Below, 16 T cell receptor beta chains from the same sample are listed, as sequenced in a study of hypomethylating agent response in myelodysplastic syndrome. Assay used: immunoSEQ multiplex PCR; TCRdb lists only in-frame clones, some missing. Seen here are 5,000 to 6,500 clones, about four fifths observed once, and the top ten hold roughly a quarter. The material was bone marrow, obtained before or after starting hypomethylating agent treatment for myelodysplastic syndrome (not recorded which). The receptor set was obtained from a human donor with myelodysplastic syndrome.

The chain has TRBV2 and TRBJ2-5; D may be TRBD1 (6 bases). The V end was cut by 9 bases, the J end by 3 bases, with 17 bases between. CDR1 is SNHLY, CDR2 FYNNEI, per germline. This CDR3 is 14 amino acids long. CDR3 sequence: CASLGGVREETQYF. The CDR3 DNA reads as TGTGCCAGTCTAGGGGGTGTAAGGGAAGAGACCCAGTACTTC.

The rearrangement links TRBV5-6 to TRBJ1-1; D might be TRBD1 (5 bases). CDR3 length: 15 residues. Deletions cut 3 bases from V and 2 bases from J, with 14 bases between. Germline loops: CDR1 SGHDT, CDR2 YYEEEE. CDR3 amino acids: CASSSFLGLNTEAFF. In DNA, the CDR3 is TGTGCCAGCAGCTCCTTTCTGGGGCTTAACACTGAAGCTTTCTTT.

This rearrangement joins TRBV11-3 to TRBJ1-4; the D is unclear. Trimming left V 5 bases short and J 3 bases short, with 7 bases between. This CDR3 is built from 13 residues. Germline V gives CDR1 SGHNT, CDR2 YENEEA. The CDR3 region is CASSRQPNEKLFF. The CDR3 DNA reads TGTGCCAGCAGCAGGCAGCCTAATGAAAAACTGTTTTTT.

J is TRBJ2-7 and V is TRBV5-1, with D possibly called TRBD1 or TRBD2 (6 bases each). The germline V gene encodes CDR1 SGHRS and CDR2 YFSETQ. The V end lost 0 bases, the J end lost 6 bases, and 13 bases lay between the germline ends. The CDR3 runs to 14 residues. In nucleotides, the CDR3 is TGCGCCAGCAGCTTGGGGATGTCGGGGGCCGAGCAGTACTTC. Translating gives CASSLGMSGAEQYF.

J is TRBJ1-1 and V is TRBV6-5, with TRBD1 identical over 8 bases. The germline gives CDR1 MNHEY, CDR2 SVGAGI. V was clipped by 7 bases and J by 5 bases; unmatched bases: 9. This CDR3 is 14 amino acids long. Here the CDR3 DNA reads TGTGCCAGCACCCCAGGGGGCGGCTGGACTGAAGCTTTCTTT. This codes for CASTPGGGWTEAFF.

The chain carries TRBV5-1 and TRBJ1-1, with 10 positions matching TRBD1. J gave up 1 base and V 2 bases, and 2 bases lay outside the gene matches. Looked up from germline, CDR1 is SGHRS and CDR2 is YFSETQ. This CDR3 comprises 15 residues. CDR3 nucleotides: TGCGCCAGCAGCTTCGGGACAGGGGCGAACACTGAAGCTTTCTTT. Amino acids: CASSFGTGANTEAFF.

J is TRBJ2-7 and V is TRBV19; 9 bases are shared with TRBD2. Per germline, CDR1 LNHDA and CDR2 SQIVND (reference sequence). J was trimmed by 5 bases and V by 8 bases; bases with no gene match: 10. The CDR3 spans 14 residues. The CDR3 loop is CASGQRGAVHEQYF. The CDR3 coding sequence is TGTGCCAGTGGACAGCGGGGGGCCGTCCACGAGCAGTACTTC.

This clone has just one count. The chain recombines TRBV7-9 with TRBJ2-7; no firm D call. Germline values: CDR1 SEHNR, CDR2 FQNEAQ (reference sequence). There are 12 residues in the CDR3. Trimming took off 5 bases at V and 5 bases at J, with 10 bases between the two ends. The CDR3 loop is CASSTERNEQYF. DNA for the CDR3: TGTGCCAGCAGCACCGAGAGGAACGAGCAGTACTTC.

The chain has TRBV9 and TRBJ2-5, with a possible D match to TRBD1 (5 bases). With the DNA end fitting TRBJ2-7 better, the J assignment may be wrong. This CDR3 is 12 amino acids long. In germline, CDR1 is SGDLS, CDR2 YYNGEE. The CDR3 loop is CASSPQGYEQYF. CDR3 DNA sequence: TGTGCCAGCAGCCCCCAGGGCTACGAGCAGTACTTC.

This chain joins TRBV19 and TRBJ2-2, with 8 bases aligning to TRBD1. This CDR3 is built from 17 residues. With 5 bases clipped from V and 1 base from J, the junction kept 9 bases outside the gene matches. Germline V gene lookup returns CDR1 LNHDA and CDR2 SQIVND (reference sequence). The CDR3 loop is CASSPGTGRGNTGELFF. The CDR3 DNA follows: TGTGCCAGTAGTCCAGGGACAGGAAGAGGGAACACCGGGGAGCTGTTTTTT.

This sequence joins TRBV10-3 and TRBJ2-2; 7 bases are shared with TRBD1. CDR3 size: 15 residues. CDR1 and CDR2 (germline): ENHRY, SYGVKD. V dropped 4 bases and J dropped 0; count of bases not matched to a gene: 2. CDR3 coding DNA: TGTGCCATCAGTGTGGGACAGACGAACACCGGGGAGCTGTTTTTT. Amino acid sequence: CAISVGQTNTGELFF.

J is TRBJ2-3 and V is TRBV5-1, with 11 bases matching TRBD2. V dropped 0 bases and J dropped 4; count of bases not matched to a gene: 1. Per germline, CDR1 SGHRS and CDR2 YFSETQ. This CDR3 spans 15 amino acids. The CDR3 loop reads CASSLGLAGSDTQYF. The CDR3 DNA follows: TGCGCCAGCAGCTTGGGACTAGCGGGGTCAGATACGCAGTATTTT.

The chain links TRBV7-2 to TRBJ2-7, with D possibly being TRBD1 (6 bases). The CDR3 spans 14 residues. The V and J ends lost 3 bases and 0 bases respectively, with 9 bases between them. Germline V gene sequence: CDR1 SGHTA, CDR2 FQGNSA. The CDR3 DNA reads TGTGCCAGCAGCTTTAGGACAGTCTCCTACGAGCAGTACTTC. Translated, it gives CASSFRTVSYEQYF.

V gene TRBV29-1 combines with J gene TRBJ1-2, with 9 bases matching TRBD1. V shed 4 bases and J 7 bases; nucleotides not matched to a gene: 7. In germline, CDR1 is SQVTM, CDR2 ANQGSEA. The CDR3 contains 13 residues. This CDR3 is CSVGGQGFSGYTF. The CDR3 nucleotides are TGCAGCGTTGGGGGACAGGGTTTTTCTGGCTACACCTTC.

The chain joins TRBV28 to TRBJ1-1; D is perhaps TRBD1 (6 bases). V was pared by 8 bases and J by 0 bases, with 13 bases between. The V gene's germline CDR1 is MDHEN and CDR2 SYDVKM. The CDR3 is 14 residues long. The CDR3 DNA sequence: TGTGCCAGCCGGGGGGGGCTTATGAACACTGAAGCTTTCTTT. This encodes CASRGGLMNTEAFF.

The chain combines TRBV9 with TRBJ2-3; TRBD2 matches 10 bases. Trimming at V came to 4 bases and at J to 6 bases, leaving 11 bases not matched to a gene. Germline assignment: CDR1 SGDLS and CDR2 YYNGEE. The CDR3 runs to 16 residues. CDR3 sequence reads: CASSSQSGGASDTQYF. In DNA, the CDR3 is TGTGCCAGCAGCTCCCAAAGCGGGGGGGCATCCGATACGCAGTATTTT. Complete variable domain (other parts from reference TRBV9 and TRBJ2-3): DSGVTQTPKHLITATGQRVTLRCSPRSGDLSVYWYQQSLDQGLQFLIQYYNGEERAKGNILERFSAQQFPDLHSELNLSSLELGDSALYFCASSSQSGGASDTQYFGPGTRLTVL.